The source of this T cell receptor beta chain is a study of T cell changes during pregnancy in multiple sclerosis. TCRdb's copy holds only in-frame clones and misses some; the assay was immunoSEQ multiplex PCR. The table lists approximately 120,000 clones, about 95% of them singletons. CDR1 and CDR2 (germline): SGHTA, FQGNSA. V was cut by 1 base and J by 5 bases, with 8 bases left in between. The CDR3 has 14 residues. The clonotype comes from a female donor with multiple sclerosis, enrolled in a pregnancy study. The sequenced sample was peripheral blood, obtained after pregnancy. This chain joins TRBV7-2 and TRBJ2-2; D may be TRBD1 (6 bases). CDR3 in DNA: TGTGCCAGCAGCTTAGGGCAGGGGACCGGGGAGCTGTTTTTT. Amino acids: CASSLGQGTGELFF.